This T cell receptor beta chain was identified during a study of cytomegalovirus exposure and HLA in healthy donors. Details on this clone: Its target is unknown.

Study-wide results and limits: It was found in a later analysis that first-cohort TCR clusters tended to co-occur in the 90 to 150 validation repertoires.

Sequenced by immunoSEQ multiplex PCR; TCRdb stores in-frame clones only, minus some. The sample includes 240,000 or so clones, approximately 84% of them seen just once. This receptor was taken from a woman in her 30s in good health and CMV-seropositive. The specimen sequenced was PBMCs.

The CDR3, as DNA: TGTGCCAGCAGCTTAAAGGGACTCCCAGGGGAAAAACTGTTTTTT. It yields the protein CASSLKGLPGEKLFF. The V call is TRBV7-6, the J call TRBJ1-4, with D perhaps TRBD1 (5 bases). The germline CDR1 and CDR2 sequences are SGHVS and FNYEAQ. The CDR3 sequence is 15 residues long. The germline V and J ends were trimmed by 2 bases and 8 bases, with 15 bases remaining between them.